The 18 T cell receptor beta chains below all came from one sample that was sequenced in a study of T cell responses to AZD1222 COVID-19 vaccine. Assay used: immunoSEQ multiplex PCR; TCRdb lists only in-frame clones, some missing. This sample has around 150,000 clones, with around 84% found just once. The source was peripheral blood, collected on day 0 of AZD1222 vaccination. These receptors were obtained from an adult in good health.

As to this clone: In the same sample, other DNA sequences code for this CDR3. The CDR3 sequence is CASSTQGNQPQHF. For the CDR3, the DNA is TGTGCCAGTAGCACACAGGGCAATCAGCCCCAGCATTTT. The chain joins TRBV19 to TRBJ1-5, with D maybe TRBD1 (5 bases). Germline V gene lookup returns CDR1 LNHDA and CDR2 SQIVND (reference sequence). V shed 6 bases and J shed 2 bases, with 8 bases lying between them. The CDR3 is 13 residues long. The complete variable domain, with remaining parts taken from reference TRBV19 and TRBJ1-5, reads DGGITQSPKYLFRKEGQNVTLSCEQNLNHDAMYWYRQDPGQGLRLIYYSQIVNDFQKGDIAEGYSVSREKKESFPLTVTSAQKNPTAFYLCASSTQGNQPQHFGDGTRLSIL.

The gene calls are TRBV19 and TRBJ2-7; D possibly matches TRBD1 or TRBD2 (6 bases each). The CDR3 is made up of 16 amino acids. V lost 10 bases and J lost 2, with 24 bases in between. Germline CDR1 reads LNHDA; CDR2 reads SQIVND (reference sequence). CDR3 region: CATSYLRGAATYEQYF. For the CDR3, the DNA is TGTGCCACCTCGTACCTAAGGGGGGCCGCTACCTACGAGCAGTACTTC. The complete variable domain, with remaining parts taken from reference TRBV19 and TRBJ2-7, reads DGGITQSPKYLFRKEGQNVTLSCEQNLNHDAMYWYRQDPGQGLRLIYYSQIVNDFQKGDIAEGYSVSREKKESFPLTVTSAQKNPTAFYLCATSYLRGAATYEQYFGPGTRLTVT.

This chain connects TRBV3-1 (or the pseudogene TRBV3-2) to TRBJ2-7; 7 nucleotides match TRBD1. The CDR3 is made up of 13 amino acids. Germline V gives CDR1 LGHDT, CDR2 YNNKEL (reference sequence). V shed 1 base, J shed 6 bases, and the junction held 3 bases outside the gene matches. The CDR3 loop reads CASSQVDRVEQYF. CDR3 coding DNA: TGTGCCAGCAGCCAAGTCGACAGGGTCGAGCAGTACTTC.

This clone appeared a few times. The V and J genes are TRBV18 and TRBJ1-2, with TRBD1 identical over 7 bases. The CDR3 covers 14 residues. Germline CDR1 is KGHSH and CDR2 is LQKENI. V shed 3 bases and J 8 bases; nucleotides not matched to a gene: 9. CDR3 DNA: TGTGCCAGCTCACCGGACCGACAGGGTTCAGGCTACACCTTC. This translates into CASSPDRQGSGYTF.

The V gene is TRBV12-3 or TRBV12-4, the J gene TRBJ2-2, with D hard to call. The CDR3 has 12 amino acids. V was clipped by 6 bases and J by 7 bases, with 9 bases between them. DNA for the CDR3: TGTGCCAGCAGCCCTGTGAACGGGGAGCTGTTTTTT. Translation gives CASSPVNGELFF.

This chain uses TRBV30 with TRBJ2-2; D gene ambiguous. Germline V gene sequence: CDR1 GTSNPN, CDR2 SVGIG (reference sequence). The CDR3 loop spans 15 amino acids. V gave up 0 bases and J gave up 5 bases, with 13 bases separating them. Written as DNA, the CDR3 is TGTGCCTGGAGTGTACGTGTTGGGATTACCGGGGAGCTGTTTTTT. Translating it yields CAWSVRVGITGELFF.

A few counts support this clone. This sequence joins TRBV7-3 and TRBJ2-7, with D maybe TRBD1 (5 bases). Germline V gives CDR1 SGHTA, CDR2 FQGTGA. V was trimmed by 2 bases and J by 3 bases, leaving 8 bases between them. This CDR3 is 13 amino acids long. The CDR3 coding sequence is TGTGCCAGCAGCTTACAAGACAGCTACGAGCAGTACTTC. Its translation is CASSLQDSYEQYF. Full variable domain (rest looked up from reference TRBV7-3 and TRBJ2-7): GAGVSQTPSNKVTEKGKYVELRCDPISGHTALYWYRQSLGQGPEFLIYFQGTGAADDSGLPNDRFFAVRPEGSVSTLKIQRTERGDSAVYLCASSLQDSYEQYFGPGTRLTVT.

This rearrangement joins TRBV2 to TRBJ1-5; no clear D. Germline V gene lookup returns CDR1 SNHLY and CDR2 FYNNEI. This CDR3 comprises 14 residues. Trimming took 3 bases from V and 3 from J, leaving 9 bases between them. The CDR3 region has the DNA TGTGCCAGCAGTGACAGACCCAACAATCAGCCCCAGCATTTT. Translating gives CASSDRPNNQPQHF.

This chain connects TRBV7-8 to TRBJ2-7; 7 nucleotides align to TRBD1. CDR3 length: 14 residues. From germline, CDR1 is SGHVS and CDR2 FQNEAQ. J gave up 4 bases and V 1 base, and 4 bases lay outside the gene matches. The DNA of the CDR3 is TGTGCCAGCAGCTTAGGCGACAGGGTTTACGAGCAGTACTTC. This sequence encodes CASSLGDRVYEQYF.

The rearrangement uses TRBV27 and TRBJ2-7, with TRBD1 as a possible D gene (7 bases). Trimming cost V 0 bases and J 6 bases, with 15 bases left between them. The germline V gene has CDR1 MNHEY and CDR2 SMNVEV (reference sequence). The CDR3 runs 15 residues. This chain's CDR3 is CASSLSQAGGSEQYF. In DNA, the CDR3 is TGTGCCAGCAGTTTATCGCAGGCAGGGGGGAGCGAGCAGTACTTC.

In nucleotides, the CDR3 is TGTGCCTGGAGCCCGGTAGTCTACGAGCAGTACTTC. It is translated as CAWSPVVYEQYF. The chain couples TRBV30 to TRBJ2-7; no clear D. This CDR3 is 12 amino acids long. Trimming stripped 3 bases from V and 3 bases from J, with 9 bases between. Germline V gives CDR1 GTSNPN, CDR2 SVGIG (reference sequence).

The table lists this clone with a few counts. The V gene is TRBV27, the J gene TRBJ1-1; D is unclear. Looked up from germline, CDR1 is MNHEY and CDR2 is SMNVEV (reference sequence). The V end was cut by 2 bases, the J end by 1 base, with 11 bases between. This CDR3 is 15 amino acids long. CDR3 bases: TGTGCCAGCAGTTTAGGCCCGAGTGGGAACACTGAAGCTTTCTTT. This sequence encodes CASSLGPSGNTEAFF.

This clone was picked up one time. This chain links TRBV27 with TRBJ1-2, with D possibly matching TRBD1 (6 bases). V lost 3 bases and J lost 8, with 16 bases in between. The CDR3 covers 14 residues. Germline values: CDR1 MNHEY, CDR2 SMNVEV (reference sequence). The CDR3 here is CASSFALGGRGYTF. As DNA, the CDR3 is TGTGCCAGCAGTTTTGCTTTGGGGGGCCGAGGCTACACCTTC.

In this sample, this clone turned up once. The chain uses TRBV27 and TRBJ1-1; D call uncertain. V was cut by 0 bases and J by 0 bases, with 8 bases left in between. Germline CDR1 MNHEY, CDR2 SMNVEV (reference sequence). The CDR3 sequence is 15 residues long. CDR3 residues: CASSLSAGMNTEAFF. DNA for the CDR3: TGTGCCAGCAGTTTATCCGCAGGAATGAACACTGAAGCTTTCTTT.

In DNA, the CDR3 is TGTGCCAGCAGCGTAGGCCTAGCGGGGAACTACAATGAGCAGTTCTTC. It yields the protein CASSVGLAGNYNEQFF. The rearrangement joins TRBV9 to TRBJ2-1; 9 bases are a match to TRBD2. V lost 0 bases, J lost 3 bases, and 4 bases stayed unmatched. Germline CDR1 is SGDLS and CDR2 is YYNGEE. There are 16 residues in the CDR3.

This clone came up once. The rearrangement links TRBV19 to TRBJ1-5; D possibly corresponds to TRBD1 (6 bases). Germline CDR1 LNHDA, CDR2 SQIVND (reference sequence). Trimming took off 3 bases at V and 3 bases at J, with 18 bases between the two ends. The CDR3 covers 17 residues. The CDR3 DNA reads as TGTGCCAGTAGTATCCAGGGGTTGAGGAGTGACAATCAGCCCCAGCATTTT. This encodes CASSIQGLRSDNQPQHF.

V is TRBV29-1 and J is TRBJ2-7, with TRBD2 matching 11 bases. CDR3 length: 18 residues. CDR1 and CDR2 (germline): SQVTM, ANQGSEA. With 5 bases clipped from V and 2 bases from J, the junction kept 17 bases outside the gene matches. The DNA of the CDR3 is TGCAGCGTTCTCAGCACACTAGCGGGGGCCGAAACACCCTACGAGCAGTACTTC. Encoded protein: CSVLSTLAGAETPYEQYF.

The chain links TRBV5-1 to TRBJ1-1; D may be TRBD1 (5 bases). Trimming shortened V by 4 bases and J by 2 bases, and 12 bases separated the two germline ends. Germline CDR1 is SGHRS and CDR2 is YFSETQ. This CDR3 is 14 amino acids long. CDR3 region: CASSRLTENTEAFF. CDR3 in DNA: TGCGCCAGCAGCCGATTGACAGAAAACACTGAAGCTTTCTTT.